This passage covers 12 T cell receptor beta chains from one sample sequenced in a study of beta chain features in type 1 diabetes. Notes on the study in general: When Type 1 diabetes patients were examined, their TCRB CDR3s proved moderately but significantly shorter in all four CD4+ subsets.

TCRB transcripts that were expressed got sequenced, as all of the isolated RNA had been reverse transcribed. Generated by immunoSEQ multiplex PCR, the TCRdb table keeps only in-frame clones and is missing some. Here the sample spans over 120,000 clones, about 13% being singletons. Which antigens these TCRs recognize remains unknown. The specimen sequenced was central memory CD4+ T cells from blood. These receptors were obtained from a man between 18 and 35 years old with type 1 diabetes.

This clone appeared many times. V and J are TRBV6-1 and TRBJ1-5; D gene uncertain. CDR3 size: 15 residues. Deletions cut 0 bases from V and 5 bases from J, with 11 bases between. Germline CDR1 is MNHNS and CDR2 is SASEGT. CDR3 DNA sequence: TGTGCCAGCAGTGAAGCTTCCCCAGGCTATCAGCCCCAGCATTTT. Protein sequence: CASSEASPGYQPQHF.

This chain connects TRBV6-5 to TRBJ2-1; 8 nucleotides line up with TRBD1. V lost 2 bases to trimming and J lost 10 bases; unmatched junction nucleotides: 13. The CDR3 extends over 16 amino acids. Germline CDR1 is MNHEY and CDR2 is SVGAGI. CDR3: CASSYDPRQGRHEQFF. CDR3 nucleotide sequence: TGTGCCAGCAGTTACGACCCCCGACAGGGGAGGCACGAGCAGTTCTTC.

The sample holds a few counts of this clone. The genes are TRBV29-1 and TRBJ2-3, with D perhaps TRBD1 (5 bases). V was trimmed by 4 bases and J by 3 bases, leaving 14 bases between them. The germline CDR1 and CDR2 sequences are SQVTM and ANQGSEA. This CDR3 comprises 14 residues. The CDR3 is CSVGGQSGTDTQYF. DNA for the CDR3: TGCAGCGTTGGCGGCCAGTCAGGGACAGATACGCAGTATTTT.

The chain recombines TRBV4-1 with TRBJ1-5; D gene uncertain. CDR1 and CDR2 from the germline V gene are MGHRA and YSYEKL. V dropped 1 base and J dropped 3 bases, with 13 bases sitting between them. CDR3 length equals 16 residues. The CDR3 region has the DNA TGCGCCAGCAGCCAAGTCTCCGGGAGGAACAATCAGCCCCAGCATTTT. It specifies CASSQVSGRNNQPQHF.

This clone was observed a handful of times. The chain employs TRBV25-1 and TRBJ2-7; either TRBD1 or TRBD2 may supply D (5 bases each). Germline V CDR1 and CDR2: MGHDK, SYGVNS. V dropped 2 bases and J dropped 2 bases, with 10 bases sitting between them. This CDR3 spans 14 amino acids. CDR3 bases: TGTGCCAGCAGTGAAGGGGTGGGGGCCTACGAGCAGTACTTC. Its protein product is CASSEGVGAYEQYF.

V gene TRBV29-1 combines with J gene TRBJ2-3; 8 positions match TRBD2. The CDR3 covers 12 residues. Germline V lookup: CDR1 SQVTM, CDR2 ANQGSEA. Trimming at V came to 8 bases and at J to 10 bases, leaving 11 bases not matched to a gene. CDR3 sequence: CSSWRGAHSQYF. The CDR3 DNA follows: TGCAGCTCCTGGCGGGGGGCCCATTCGCAGTATTTT.

The rearrangement links TRBV4-1 to TRBJ1-1, with D possibly matching TRBD1 (5 bases). Germline V gene sequence: CDR1 MGHRA, CDR2 YSYEKL. CDR3 size: 16 residues. The V end was cut by 6 bases, the J end by 0 bases, with 17 bases between. This chain's CDR3 is CASSARGGEMNTEAFF. CDR3 DNA sequence: TGCGCCAGCAGTGCGAGGGGCGGGGAGATGAACACTGAAGCTTTCTTT.

The chain recombines TRBV11-1 with TRBJ1-1; no clear D. V gave up 5 bases and J gave up 3 bases, with 10 bases separating them. The germline V gene encodes CDR1 SGHAT and CDR2 FQDESV (reference sequence). CDR3 size: 13 residues. CDR3 sequence reads: CASSNQKDTEAFF. For the CDR3, the DNA is TGTGCCAGCAGCAACCAAAAGGACACTGAAGCTTTCTTT.

On this clone: Other DNA sequences of this sample code for an identical CDR3. The chain combines TRBV4-1 with TRBJ1-2, with unresolved D. The CDR3 consists of 14 residues. The germline V gene has CDR1 MGHRA and CDR2 YSYEKL. Trimming removed 2 bases at V and 5 bases at J, with 12 bases between. The CDR3 loop reads CASSQSPGDYGYTF. CDR3 sequence (DNA): TGCGCCAGCAGCCAAAGTCCAGGAGATTATGGCTACACCTTC.

This clone appeared a few times. The chain has TRBV9 and TRBJ1-1; D uncertain. The CDR3 contains 13 residues. The germline V and J ends were trimmed by 0 bases and 3 bases, with 6 bases remaining between them. Germline loops: CDR1 SGDLS, CDR2 YYNGEE. The CDR3 bases are TGTGCCAGCAGCGTAGGAAGGTACACTGAAGCTTTCTTT. Amino acid sequence: CASSVGRYTEAFF.

This clone was seen only a few times. This chain connects TRBV18 to TRBJ1-2; D is perhaps TRBD1 (5 bases). CDR3 size: 13 residues. Trimming took 2 bases from V and 3 from J, leaving 7 bases between them. CDR1 is KGHSH and CDR2 is LQKENI in the germline V gene. The CDR3 nucleotides are TGTGCCAGCTCACCAGGGGACGACTATGGCTACACCTTC. Amino acids: CASSPGDDYGYTF.

This clone was seen a handful of times. CDR3 bases: TGTGCCAGCAGTCCACACCCCGGGACTACCGATTTTGAGCAGTTCTTC. This codes for CASSPHPGTTDFEQFF. The chain links TRBV28 to TRBJ2-1, with 7 bases aligning to TRBD2. V dropped 5 bases and J dropped 9; count of bases not matched to a gene: 16. Germline CDR1 MDHEN, CDR2 SYDVKM. This CDR3 region has 16 residues.